These 15 T cell receptor beta chains came from one sample sequenced in a study of cytomegalovirus exposure and HLA in healthy donors. Use of 60 Vbeta and 13 Jbeta primers characterized the PCR. Here immunoSEQ multiplex PCR was the method, and the copy in TCRdb shows in-frame clones only, minus some. The sample lists 65,000 to 90,000 clones, roughly 70% occurring once. The sequencing input was PBMCs. These receptors all stem from a man aged 40-55 years in good health and CMV-seronegative.

This clone was observed a handful of times. The chain is built from TRBV4-3 and TRBJ1-4, with TRBD1 matching over 9 bases. J lost 3 bases, V lost 4 bases, and 9 bases had no gene match. The CDR3 is made up of 17 amino acids. Germline V gene lookup returns CDR1 LGHNA and CDR2 YSLEER. The CDR3: CASSRITGGEANEKLFF. The CDR3 nucleotides read TGCGCCAGCAGCCGGATTACAGGGGGCGAGGCTAATGAAAAACTGTTTTTT.

The rearrangement links TRBV28 to TRBJ1-3; D remains unclear. V was cut by 6 bases and J by 0 bases, with 6 bases left in between. The germline V gene encodes CDR1 MDHEN and CDR2 SYDVKM. The CDR3 has 13 amino acids. CDR3 loop: CASSHSSGNTIYF. The CDR3 DNA follows: TGTGCCAGCAGCCACAGCTCTGGAAACACCATATATTTT.

This chain uses TRBV4-3 with TRBJ2-1; 8 nucleotides agree with TRBD1. The CDR3 is made up of 14 amino acids. V was clipped by 3 bases and J by 8 bases; unmatched bases: 6. Germline assignment: CDR1 LGHNA and CDR2 YSLEER. As DNA, the CDR3 is TGCGCCAGCAGCCAGGACAGGGTCGGAGATGAGCAGTTCTTC. This encodes CASSQDRVGDEQFF.

This rearrangement joins TRBV5-4 to TRBJ1-1, with 8 bases that match TRBD1. V trimming: 4 bases; J trimming: 11 bases; junction bases outside the gene matches: 7. There are 12 residues in the CDR3. CDR1 is SGHNT and CDR2 is YYREEE in the germline V gene (reference sequence). The CDR3 sequence is CASSLWTGPAFF. The CDR3 DNA is TGTGCCAGCAGCCTATGGACAGGGCCGGCTTTCTTT.

This clone was seen just once. This chain connects TRBV6-1 to TRBJ1-2, with a tentative D call TRBD1 (5 bases). V shed 3 bases and J shed 5 bases, with 7 bases lying between them. CDR3 length equals 12 residues. Germline V gives CDR1 MNHNS, CDR2 SASEGT. CDR3 sequence: CASSDPGYGYTF. CDR3 sequence (DNA): TGTGCCAGCAGTGATCCAGGGTATGGCTACACCTTC.

The rearrangement joins TRBV28 to TRBJ2-7; 9 bases line up with TRBD2. The CDR3 spans 16 residues. Trimming removed 2 bases from V and 0 bases from J; junction bases left unmatched: 5. The germline gives CDR1 MDHEN, CDR2 SYDVKM. This CDR3 reads CASSLTRGGLSYEQYF. The DNA of the CDR3 is TGTGCCAGCAGTTTAACGCGGGGGGGCCTCTCCTACGAGCAGTACTTC.

The chain's CDR3 is CASSLVRRSSYNEQFF. In DNA form, the CDR3 reads TGTGCCAGCAGCTTAGTTCGTCGTAGCTCCTACAATGAGCAGTTCTTC. V and J are TRBV13 and TRBJ2-1; D unclear. The CDR3 extends over 16 amino acids. CDR1 is PRHDT and CDR2 is FYEKMQ in the germline V gene (reference sequence). V lost 1 base and J lost 0, with 10 bases in between.

The chain is built from TRBV11-2 and TRBJ2-3; 10 bases map to TRBD1. Trimming removed 4 bases from V and 8 bases from J; junction bases left unmatched: 9. Germline V CDR1 and CDR2: SGHAT, FQNNGV. This CDR3 comprises 15 residues. CDR3 bases: TGTGCCAGCAGCTCCGGGACAGGGGTATTAATTACGCAGTATTTT. Translated: CASSSGTGVLITQYF. The full variable domain, completed using reference TRBV11-2 and TRBJ2-3, is EAGVAQSPRYKIIEKRQSVAFWCNPISGHATLYWYQQILGQGPKLLIQFQNNGVVDDSQLPKDRFSAERLKGVDSTLKIQPAKLEDSAVYLCASSSGTGVLITQYFGPGTRLTVL.

Here the CDR3 reads CASSSSGGARDTQYF. The DNA for the CDR3 is TGTGCCAGCAGCTCTAGCGGGGGGGCCAGAGATACGCAGTATTTT. V usage is TRBV7-3 and J usage is TRBJ2-3; the match to TRBD2 covers 12 bases. CDR1 is SGHTA, CDR2 FQGTGA, per germline. This CDR3 has 15 residues. V dropped 4 bases and J dropped 5; count of bases not matched to a gene: 4.

The V call is TRBV6-5, the J call TRBJ2-7; 11 bases are a match to TRBD1. The CDR3 totals 12 residues. V lost 10 bases to trimming and J lost 5 bases; unmatched junction nucleotides: 4. Germline V gene lookup returns CDR1 MNHEY and CDR2 SVGAGI. The CDR3 nucleotides are TGTGCCAAATGGGACAGGGGGGACGAGCAGTACTTC. It specifies CAKWDRGDEQYF.

This chain joins TRBV7-9 and TRBJ1-4, with D perhaps TRBD1 (6 bases). The CDR3 covers 15 residues. Germline V CDR1 and CDR2: SEHNR, FQNEAQ (reference sequence). The V gene lost 4 bases and the J gene lost 5 bases, with 14 bases spanning the gap. CDR3 sequence reads: CASSSVAGANEKLFF. The CDR3 DNA reads as TGTGCCAGCAGCTCAGTGGCGGGGGCGAATGAAAAACTGTTTTTT.

The CDR3 loop is CASSAAPGGDYGYTF. The DNA of the CDR3 is TGCGCCAGCAGCGCCGCGCCTGGAGGGGACTATGGCTACACCTTC. The chain links TRBV4-3 to TRBJ1-2, with D possibly TRBD1 on 5 matching bases. The CDR3 covers 15 residues. CDR1 and CDR2 (germline): LGHNA, YSLEER. Trimming pared 5 bases from V and 3 bases from J, leaving 16 bases between.

The chain joins TRBV30 to TRBJ1-1, with TRBD1 as a possible D gene (6 bases). Germline assignment: CDR1 GTSNPN and CDR2 SVGIG (reference sequence). V was clipped by 4 bases and J by 0 bases, with 12 bases between them. The CDR3 has 14 residues. The CDR3 DNA sequence: TGTGCCTGGATCTCGACAGGAATGAACACTGAAGCTTTCTTT. This codes for CAWISTGMNTEAFF.

This clone was picked up a small number of times. The chain uses TRBV5-8 and TRBJ1-2; possible D gene TRBD1, 6 bases. From germline, CDR1 is SGHTS and CDR2 YDEGEE. There are 16 residues in the CDR3. V was cut by 4 bases and J by 7 bases, with 23 bases left in between. CDR3 loop: CASSLNLPGQGRGYTF. The CDR3 DNA reads as TGTGCCAGCAGCCTGAACCTTCCGGGACAAGGTCGTGGCTACACCTTC.

The rearrangement links TRBV2 to TRBJ2-7; a possible D gene is TRBD2 (5 bases). CDR1 is SNHLY, CDR2 FYNNEI, per germline. V lost 8 bases and J lost 4, with 15 bases in between. The CDR3 covers 13 residues. The CDR3 DNA sequence: TGTGCCAGCCGTGTCGGGATAACGTACGAGCAGTACTTC. This encodes CASRVGITYEQYF.